The text below deals with one T cell receptor (beta chain). The antigen is undetermined. These data are taken from a study of immune cell composition in non-small cell lung cancer. Study-wide points: Lung squamous cell carcinoma tumours had significantly higher top 10 clone scores and productive clonality than lung adenocarcinoma. TIL tumour reactivity correlated with maximal tumour-associated clone frequency in adenocarcinoma. Smoking pack-years did not significantly correlate with tumour TCR-beta clonality. Around four fifths of squamous and around 34% of adenocarcinoma cases had tumour-associated clones >0.5%.

Germline CDR1 reads SGHVS; CDR2 reads FQNEAQ. This CDR3 region has 21 residues. J lost 0 bases, V lost 3 bases, and 12 bases had no gene match. The protocol was immunoSEQ multiplex PCR, while the TCRdb copy is restricted to in-frame clones and leaves out a portion. The sample has about 8,300 clones, approximately 76% seen once. The TCR was taken from a human donor with non-small cell lung cancer. Sequencing was carried out using lung tumor tissue. The chain is built from TRBV7-8 and TRBJ2-1, with 15 bases fitting TRBD2. As DNA, the CDR3 is TGTGCCAGCAGCTTGGTTGGGACTAGCGGGAGGAATTACCTCTCCTACAATGAGCAGTTCTTC. It specifies CASSLVGTSGRNYLSYNEQFF.